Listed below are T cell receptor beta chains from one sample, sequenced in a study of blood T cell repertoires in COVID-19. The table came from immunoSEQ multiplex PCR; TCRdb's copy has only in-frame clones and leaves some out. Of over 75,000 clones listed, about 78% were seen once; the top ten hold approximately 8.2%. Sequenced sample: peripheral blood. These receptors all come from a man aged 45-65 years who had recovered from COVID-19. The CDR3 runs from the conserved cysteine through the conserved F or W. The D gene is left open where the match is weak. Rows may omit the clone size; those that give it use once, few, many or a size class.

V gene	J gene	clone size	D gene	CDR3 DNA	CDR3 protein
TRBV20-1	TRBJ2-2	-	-	TGCAGTGCTAGTAATCGTGGCGGGAACACCGGGGAGCTGTTTTTT	CSASNRGGNTGELFF
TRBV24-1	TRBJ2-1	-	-	TGTGCCACCAGTGATTTGCCTTACAATGAGCAGTTCTTC	CATSDLPYNEQFF
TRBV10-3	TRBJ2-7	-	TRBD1	TGTGCCACCTTTTCAGGGGGCGCTTCCTACGAGCAGTACTTC	CATFSGGASYEQYF
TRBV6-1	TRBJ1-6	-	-	TGTGCCAGCAGTGAAGTTACCCAGGGTTTAGTATATTCACCCCTCCACTTT	CASSEVTQGLVYSPLHF
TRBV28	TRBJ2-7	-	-	TGTGCCAGCTCCCTGGTCAGGGACGAGCAGTACTTC	CASSLVRDEQYF
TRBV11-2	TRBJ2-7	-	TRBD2	TGTGCCAGCAGCTGGAGCGGGAGCCACGAGCAGTACTTC	CASSWSGSHEQYF
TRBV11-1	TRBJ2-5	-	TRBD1	TGTGCCAGCAGCGCAGGGACAGGGCGGGAGACCCAGTACTTC	CASSAGTGRETQYF
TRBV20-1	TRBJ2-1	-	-	TGCAGTGCCATCGGTCGGTCGGAGCAGTTCTTC	CSAIGRSEQFF
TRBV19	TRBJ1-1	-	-	TGTGCCAGTAGTATAGGGGCCACTGAAGCTTTCTTT	CASSIGATEAFF
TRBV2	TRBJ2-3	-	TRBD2	TGTGCCAGCAGCCGCGCGCGGGGGGCAGGATATACGCAGTATTTT	CASSRARGAGYTQYF
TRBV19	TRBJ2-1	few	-	TGTGCCAGTACTCTCAATATTGGCGTGGGGGGTCAAAATGAGCAGTTCTTC	CASTLNIGVGGQNEQFF
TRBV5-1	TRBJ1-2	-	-	TGCGCCAGCAGCTTGGAGGGTTCCGGGGGAAGCTACACCTTC	CASSLEGSGGSYTF
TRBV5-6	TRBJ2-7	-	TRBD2	TGTGCCAGCAGCTACTATGGTAGCGGGAAGTACGAGCAGTACTTC	CASSYYGSGKYEQYF
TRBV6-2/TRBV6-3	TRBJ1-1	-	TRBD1	TGTGCCAGCAGTTACTCGATTCTCAGGGTGACAGGGGACACTGAAGCTTTCTTT	CASSYSILRVTGDTEAFF
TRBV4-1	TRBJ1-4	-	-	TGCGCCAGCAGCCAAGGACAGTTGCTTGAAAAACTGTTTTTT	CASSQGQLLEKLFF
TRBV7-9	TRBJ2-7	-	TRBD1	TGTGCCAGCAGCTTGGCAGGGGGCCGGGGTAACTACGAGCAGTACTTC	CASSLAGGRGNYEQYF
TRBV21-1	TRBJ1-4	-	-	TGTGCCAGCAGCCGGGACAGGGGAAAGTCTGGTGAAAAACTGTTTTTT	CASSRDRGKSGEKLFF
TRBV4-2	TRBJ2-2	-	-	TGTGCCAGCAGCCAAGATCTACCGGGGTCCGGGGAGCTGTTTTTT	CASSQDLPGSGELFF
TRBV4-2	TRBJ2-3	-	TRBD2	TGTGCCAGCAGCCAAGATTGGGCGACTAGCGGGAGGGATACGCAGTATTTT	CASSQDWATSGRDTQYF
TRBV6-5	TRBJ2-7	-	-	TGTGCCAGCAGCAAAGTGGCGGACTCCTACGAGCAGTACTTC	CASSKVADSYEQYF
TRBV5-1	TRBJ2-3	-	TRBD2	TGCGCCAGCAGCTTGGACGTTTGGTTAGCGGGGGGGCGCTATTCAAATACGCAGTATTTT	CASSLDVWLAGGRYSNTQYF
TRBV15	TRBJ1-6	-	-	TGTGCCACCAAGGGCGGGAACCATAATTCACCCCTCCACTTT	CATKGGNHNSPLHF
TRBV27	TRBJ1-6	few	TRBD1	TGTGCCAGCAAACAGGGGACATATAATAATTCACCCCTCCACTTT	CASKQGTYNNSPLHF
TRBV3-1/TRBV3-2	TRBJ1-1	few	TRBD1	TGTGCCAGCAGCCAAGGGGACAGAACCGCCGAAGCTTTCTTT	CASSQGDRTAEAFF
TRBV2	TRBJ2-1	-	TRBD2	TGTGCCAGCAGACTCGGACTAGCGGGAGCTGAGCAGTTCTTC	CASRLGLAGAEQFF